Listed below are T cell receptor beta chains from one sample, sequenced in a study of blood T cells in healthy people across ages. TCRdb reanalysed the 5' RACE reads using MiXCR and keeps one entry per CDR3 protein. In the table there are around 820,000 distinct CDR3 sequences, roughly 25% of which are singletons. The same sample was also used in a study of T cells of mothers and their children.

The sequenced sample was blood. These receptor sequences come from a boy between 10 and 17 years old in good health. CDR3s include the opening cysteine and the closing phenylalanine or tryptophan. Each record gives: V gene, J gene, D gene, clone size, CDR3 DNA, CDR3 protein. A D gene is named only where the DNA matches it firmly. Only part of the rows carry a size: once, few, many, or a class if the clone is expanded.

V gene: TRBV9
J gene: TRBJ2-5
D gene: TRBD1
clone size: -
CDR3 DNA: TGTGCCAGCAGCACTGGACAGGAGGAGACCCAGTACTTC
CDR3 protein: CASSTGQEETQYF

V gene: TRBV6-1
J gene: TRBJ1-4
D gene: -
clone size: few
CDR3 DNA: TGTGCCAGCAGTGAATTTACGGGGGCTGGGGGGGAAAAACTGTTTTTT
CDR3 protein: CASSEFTGAGGEKLFF

V gene: TRBV4-1
J gene: TRBJ1-2
D gene: TRBD1
clone size: few
CDR3 DNA: TGCGCCAGCAGCCAAGTTGGGACAGAGGCGTATGGCTACACCTTC
CDR3 protein: CASSQVGTEAYGYTF

V gene: TRBV11-1
J gene: TRBJ2-7
D gene: TRBD2
clone size: -
CDR3 DNA: TGTGCCAGCAGCTCTCTAGCGGTTCCCTACGAGCAGTACTTC
CDR3 protein: CASSSLAVPYEQYF

V gene: TRBV5-1
J gene: TRBJ1-6
D gene: -
clone size: -
CDR3 DNA: TGCGCCAGCAGCTCGGGAGGGGCCGGAAATTCACCCCTCCACTTT
CDR3 protein: CASSSGGAGNSPLHF

V gene: TRBV11-2
J gene: TRBJ1-1
D gene: -
clone size: many
CDR3 DNA: TGTGCCAGCAGCTTAGAGGCGGGGAACACTGAAGCTTTCTTT
CDR3 protein: CASSLEAGNTEAFF

V gene: TRBV5-8
J gene: TRBJ2-2
D gene: TRBD1
clone size: few
CDR3 DNA: TGTGCCAGCAGCCTATCCACAGGGGTCGGCGGGGAGCTGTTTTTT
CDR3 protein: CASSLSTGVGGELFF

V gene: TRBV5-5
J gene: TRBJ2-5
D gene: -
clone size: -
CDR3 DNA: TGTGCCAGCAGCCTAAAACAAGAGACCCAGTACTTC
CDR3 protein: CASSLKQETQYF

V gene: TRBV28
J gene: TRBJ1-4
D gene: -
clone size: few
CDR3 DNA: TGTGCCAGCAGGTACCGACAGGATGGGGGTGAAAAACTGTTTTTT
CDR3 protein: CASRYRQDGGEKLFF

V gene: TRBV28
J gene: TRBJ2-7
D gene: TRBD2
clone size: few
CDR3 DNA: TGTGCCAGCAGTTGGGGAGGGGAGGGCTACGAGCAGTACTTC
CDR3 protein: CASSWGGEGYEQYF

V gene: TRBV10-3
J gene: TRBJ2-3
D gene: -
clone size: few
CDR3 DNA: TGTGCCATCAGTGAGTCGCCGAGCGGATTCACAGATACGCAGTATTTT
CDR3 protein: CAISESPSGFTDTQYF

V gene: TRBV7-8
J gene: TRBJ1-1
D gene: -
clone size: few
CDR3 DNA: TGTGCCAGCAGCATAGCCGGGGATTTGAACACTGAAGCTTTCTTT
CDR3 protein: CASSIAGDLNTEAFF

V gene: TRBV4-3
J gene: TRBJ2-7
D gene: -
clone size: few
CDR3 DNA: TGCGCCAGCAGCCAGGTCGGGGAGGCCGTTCCCGAGCAGTACTTC
CDR3 protein: CASSQVGEAVPEQYF

V gene: TRBV6-5
J gene: TRBJ1-5
D gene: -
clone size: few
CDR3 DNA: TGTGCCACCCGACAAAATAGCAATCAGCCCCAGCATTTT
CDR3 protein: CATRQNSNQPQHF

V gene: TRBV5-6
J gene: TRBJ1-2
D gene: -
clone size: few
CDR3 DNA: TGTGCCAGCAGCCCCACAGATCGAAGCTACACCTTC
CDR3 protein: CASSPTDRSYTF

V gene: TRBV27
J gene: TRBJ2-7
D gene: TRBD2
clone size: -
CDR3 DNA: TGTGCCAGCAGCCCACTTGGGGGTAGCGGGAGATACGAGCAGTACTTC
CDR3 protein: CASSPLGGSGRYEQYF

V gene: TRBV3-1
J gene: TRBJ2-7
D gene: -
clone size: -
CDR3 DNA: TGTGCCAGCAGCCGGGTAAGGGCCTCCTACGAGCAGTACTTC
CDR3 protein: CASSRVRASYEQYF

V gene: TRBV12-3/TRBV12-4
J gene: TRBJ2-3
D gene: -
clone size: few
CDR3 DNA: TGTGCCAGCAGCCGCAGGGTTCCAGATACGCAGTATTTT
CDR3 protein: CASSRRVPDTQYF

V gene: TRBV2
J gene: TRBJ2-3
D gene: TRBD2
clone size: -
CDR3 DNA: TGTGCCAGCAGGCCAACTAGCGGCCCAGATACGCAGTATTTT
CDR3 protein: CASRPTSGPDTQYF

V gene: TRBV7-2
J gene: TRBJ2-5
D gene: -
clone size: many
CDR3 DNA: TGTGCCAGCAAACAAGGAGGAGCAGGGGAAGAGACCCAGTACTTC
CDR3 protein: CASKQGGAGEETQYF